This passage covers 25 T cell receptor beta chains from one sample sequenced in a study of blood T cell repertoires in COVID-19. Assay used: immunoSEQ multiplex PCR; TCRdb lists only in-frame clones, some missing. The sample yields around 170,000 clones, roughly 90% seen once. The specimen sequenced was peripheral blood. The source of these receptors is a man aged 45-65 years with acute or convalescent COVID-19.

V usage is TRBV18 and J usage is TRBJ1-3; a weak D match, TRBD1 (5 bases). Trimming removed 3 bases at V and 0 bases at J, with 9 bases between. The V gene's germline CDR1 is KGHSH and CDR2 LQKENI. The CDR3 is 15 amino acids. DNA of the CDR3: TGTGCCAGCTCACCCAGGGAGGCCTCTGGAAACACCATATATTTT. Residues: CASSPREASGNTIYF.

CDR3 DNA: TGTGCCAGCAGTTTATGGGGGCGGGGTTATAGCTCCTACAATGAGCAGTTCTTC. It codes for CASSLWGRGYSSYNEQFF. The chain has TRBV28 and TRBJ2-1; D may be TRBD2 (6 bases). The CDR3 runs 18 residues. V shed 0 bases and J shed 0 bases, with 15 bases lying between them. Germline CDR1 reads MDHEN; CDR2 reads SYDVKM.

The V call is TRBV5-5, the J call TRBJ2-5; D is uncertain. V lost 1 base, J lost 2 bases, and 6 bases lay in between. From germline, CDR1 is SGHKS and CDR2 YYEKEE (reference sequence). CDR3 length: 13 amino acids. Here the CDR3 reads CASSLFLQETQYF. In DNA, the CDR3 is TGTGCCAGCAGCTTGTTCCTGCAAGAGACCCAGTACTTC.

The chain combines TRBV28 with TRBJ1-3, with a tentative D call TRBD1 (5 bases). Germline V lookup: CDR1 MDHEN, CDR2 SYDVKM. V was cut by 2 bases and J by 0 bases, with 11 bases left in between. The CDR3 totals 16 residues. The CDR3 loop reads CASSLPHRSSGNTIYF. CDR3 nucleotides: TGTGCCAGCAGTTTACCCCACAGGAGCTCTGGAAACACCATATATTTT.

This sequence joins TRBV5-1 and TRBJ1-1; possible D gene TRBD1, 6 bases. From germline, CDR1 is SGHRS and CDR2 YFSETQ. This CDR3 comprises 15 residues. V was trimmed by 2 bases and J by 1 base, leaving 12 bases between them. The CDR3 is CASSFEGVPNTEAFF. The CDR3 DNA sequence: TGCGCCAGCAGCTTCGAGGGGGTACCGAACACTGAAGCTTTCTTT.

The chain is built from TRBV7-2 and TRBJ2-1; 9 bases are shared with TRBD2. CDR1 and CDR2 (germline): SGHTA, FQGNSA. V shed 3 bases, J shed 6 bases, and the junction held 9 bases outside the gene matches. The CDR3 contains 16 residues. This CDR3 reads CASSFWTGGGANEQFF. DNA of the CDR3: TGTGCCAGCAGCTTTTGGACTGGCGGGGGGGCCAATGAGCAGTTCTTC.

The chain recombines TRBV18 with TRBJ1-5; a weak D match, TRBD1 (5 bases). Trimming removed 5 bases from V and 5 bases from J, with 16 bases in between. Germline V gene sequence: CDR1 KGHSH, CDR2 LQKENI. The CDR3 loop spans 15 amino acids. For the CDR3, the DNA is TGTGCCAGCTCAGATTCGACAGACCTATATCAGCCCCAGCATTTT. Its translation is CASSDSTDLYQPQHF.

V usage is TRBV29-1 and J usage is TRBJ1-2; weak D call: TRBD1 (6 bases). The CDR3 loop spans 13 amino acids. Trimming cost V 6 bases and J 4 bases, with 15 bases left between them. Germline loops: CDR1 SQVTM, CDR2 ANQGSEA. The CDR3 DNA reads as TGCAGCGTCGTAGACAGGAACTTCTATGGCTACACCTTC. It yields the protein CSVVDRNFYGYTF.

The V call is TRBV7-3, the J call TRBJ2-7; 7 bases map to TRBD1. Losses at the gene ends were 6 bases for V and 4 bases for J; bases not matched to a gene: 15. The germline V gene encodes CDR1 SGHTA and CDR2 FQGTGA. The CDR3 covers 16 residues. CDR3 amino acids: CASRPGVDRVEYEQYV. The CDR3 region has the DNA TGTGCCAGCAGGCCAGGGGTAGACAGGGTGGAATACGAGCAGTACGTC.

The gene calls are TRBV18 and TRBJ2-1; 10 positions match TRBD2. The CDR3 covers 15 residues. Losses at the gene ends were 0 bases for V and 10 bases for J; bases not matched to a gene: 6. Germline CDR1 and CDR2: KGHSH and LQKENI. For the CDR3, the DNA is TGTGCCAGCTCACCACCCCAGCGGGGGGGGGAGGAGCAGTTCTTC. It translates to CASSPPQRGGEEQFF.

This clone turned up a few times. The chain employs TRBV7-9 and TRBJ1-4; D gene unclear. V was trimmed by 3 bases and J by 8 bases, leaving 7 bases between them. CDR3 length: 12 amino acids. CDR1 is SEHNR, CDR2 FQNEAQ, per germline (reference sequence). The CDR3 DNA reads as TGTGCCAGCAGCTTCGGGTCCGAAAAACTGTTTTTT. Its translation is CASSFGSEKLFF.

V and J are TRBV3-1 (or the pseudogene TRBV3-2) and TRBJ1-1, with D perhaps TRBD1 (5 bases). The germline gives CDR1 LGHDT, CDR2 YNNKEL (reference sequence). This CDR3 region has 12 residues. V was trimmed by 4 bases and J by 4 bases, leaving 7 bases between them. The DNA of the CDR3 is TGTGCCAGCAGCCGGGGGGGCACTGAAGCTTTCTTT. Protein product: CASSRGGTEAFF.

The chain has TRBV3-1 (or the pseudogene TRBV3-2) and TRBJ2-7; a possible D gene is TRBD2 (5 bases). V lost 0 bases to trimming and J lost 4 bases, with 7 bases between them. This CDR3 has 13 amino acids. In germline, CDR1 is LGHDT, CDR2 YNNKEL (reference sequence). CDR3 sequence: CASSQDRGYEQYV. The CDR3 nucleotides are TGTGCCAGCAGCCAAGATCGGGGTTACGAGCAGTACGTC.

The CDR3 bases are TGCGCCAGCAGCTACGGCGAAGGACAGGGGAACACCGGGGAGCTGTTTTTT. Translation: CASSYGEGQGNTGELFF. The V gene is TRBV4-1, the J gene TRBJ2-2; 8 bases fit TRBD1. The CDR3 extends over 17 amino acids. In germline, CDR1 is MGHRA, CDR2 YSYEKL. Unmatched junction bases numbered 9, after V lost 5 bases and J lost 1 base.

This chain connects TRBV5-6 to TRBJ2-3, with 7 bases aligning to TRBD1. This CDR3 comprises 14 residues. Trimming cost V 3 bases and J 5 bases; bases outside gene matches: 6. From germline, CDR1 is SGHDT and CDR2 YYEEEE. In nucleotides, the CDR3 is TGTGCCAGCAGCTACAGGGGTGGTGGAGATACGCAGTATTTT. Residues: CASSYRGGGDTQYF.

The chain uses TRBV7-2 and TRBJ1-1, with a weak D call TRBD1 (6 bases). Trimming removed 6 bases from V and 0 bases from J, with 8 bases in between. Germline CDR1 and CDR2: SGHTA and FQGNSA. This CDR3 contains 13 residues. CDR3 coding DNA: TGTGCCAGCAGACAGGGCATGAACACTGAAGCTTTCTTT. Translated: CASRQGMNTEAFF.

The V gene is TRBV7-2, the J gene TRBJ2-1, with a tentative D call TRBD2 (6 bases). CDR3 length: 15 amino acids. Germline-derived CDR1 and CDR2 are SGHTA and FQGNSA. Trimming pared 5 bases from V and 3 bases from J, leaving 14 bases between. For the CDR3, the DNA is TGTGCCAGCAGCCCCGCCTACGGGAGCTACAATGAGCAGTTCTTC. Translated, it gives CASSPAYGSYNEQFF.

This chain connects TRBV7-2 to TRBJ1-3, with 7 bases aligning to TRBD1. Trimming cost V 6 bases and J 2 bases; bases outside gene matches: 7. The CDR3 runs to 15 residues. CDR1 is SGHTA and CDR2 is FQGNSA in the germline V gene. CDR3 DNA sequence: TGTGCCAGCAGAGAACAGGGGAGGCCTGGAAACACCATATATTTT. Protein sequence: CASREQGRPGNTIYF.

J is TRBJ1-2 and V is TRBV18, with 9 bases fitting TRBD1. This CDR3 spans 14 amino acids. Germline CDR1 KGHSH, CDR2 LQKENI. Trimming at V came to 8 bases and at J to 4 bases, leaving 8 bases not matched to a gene. The CDR3 DNA sequence: TGTGCCAGCAGGCCGGGACAGGGCGTCTATGGCTACACCTTC. This codes for CASRPGQGVYGYTF. Full variable domain (remainder filled in from reference TRBV18 and TRBJ1-2): NAGVMQNPRHLVRRRGQEARLRCSPMKGHSHVYWYRQLPEEGLKFMVYLQKENIIDESGMPKERFSAEFPKEGPSILRIQQVVRGDSAAYFCASRPGQGVYGYTFGSGTRLTVV.

The V call is TRBV28, the J call TRBJ1-5; no clear D. Trimming removed 1 base at V and 0 bases at J, with 4 bases between. This CDR3 has 14 residues. CDR1 and CDR2 from the germline V gene are MDHEN and SYDVKM. CDR3 DNA sequence: TGTGCCAGCAGTTTATTCCATAGCAATCAGCCCCAGCATTTT. Protein sequence: CASSLFHSNQPQHF.

This clone has just one count. V and J are TRBV5-6 and TRBJ2-1, with 8 bases that match TRBD2. J gave up 2 bases and V 2 bases, and 3 bases lay outside the gene matches. The CDR3 runs 15 residues. CDR1 is SGHDT, CDR2 YYEEEE, per germline. The CDR3 protein is CASSFRREAYNEQFF. As DNA, the CDR3 is TGTGCCAGCAGCTTCCGGCGGGAGGCCTACAATGAGCAGTTCTTC.

The rearrangement links TRBV7-8 to TRBJ1-4; D may be TRBD1 (5 bases). The CDR3 totals 17 residues. Trimming pared 1 base from V and 8 bases from J, leaving 20 bases between. Germline assignment: CDR1 SGHVS and CDR2 FQNEAQ. CDR3 sequence (DNA): TGTGCCAGCAGCTTAGGTCTGTCAGGGCCCGTTGGGGAAAAACTGTTTTTT. This encodes CASSLGLSGPVGEKLFF.

This clone has only a few counts. The CDR3 reads CASRDGAGNSGELFF. The DNA for the CDR3 is TGCGCCAGCAGAGATGGGGCGGGGAATTCCGGGGAGCTGTTTTTT. The rearrangement joins TRBV5-1 to TRBJ2-2; D is possibly TRBD2 (6 bases). Per germline, CDR1 SGHRS and CDR2 YFSETQ. V lost 5 bases, J lost 6 bases, and 17 bases lay in between. The CDR3 extends over 15 amino acids.

The V call is TRBV5-6, the J call TRBJ1-6; TRBD1 might be the D (6 bases). Trimming pared 5 bases from V and 6 bases from J, leaving 9 bases between. The CDR3 sequence is 13 residues long. Germline CDR1 and CDR2: SGHDT and YYEEEE. The CDR3 loop is CASRQGRNSPLHF. The CDR3 DNA sequence: TGTGCCAGCAGACAGGGTCGTAATTCACCCCTCCACTTT.

J is TRBJ2-1 and V is TRBV10-3; unclear D gene. The CDR3 contains 13 residues. Germline CDR1 and CDR2: ENHRY and SYGVKD. V gave up 2 bases and J gave up 5 bases, with 7 bases separating them. The CDR3 nucleotides read TGTGCCATCAGTGAGATCCTAAACAATGAGCAGTTCTTC. Amino acid sequence: CAISEILNNEQFF.